These T cell receptor beta chains were read from a single sample in a study of blood T cell repertoires in COVID-19. Profiling relied on immunoSEQ multiplex PCR, and the TCRdb table lists in-frame clones only, not all of them. The profile covers 100,000 to 150,000 clones, with about 88% appearing a single time and about 1.6% taken by the ten largest. Sequenced material: peripheral blood. These receptors originate from a human donor in a cohort sampled during active COVID-19. CDR3s include the opening cysteine and the closing phenylalanine or tryptophan. Each record gives: CDR3 DNA, CDR3 protein, D gene, clone size, J gene, V gene. A D gene is named only where the DNA matches it firmly. Some rows have no size entry. The others give once, few or many, or a class for an expanded clone.

cdr3_nt: TGTGCCAGCAGTTACGGGCAGTTTAATTCACCCCTCCACTTT; cdr3_aa: CASSYGQFNSPLHF; d_call: NA; clone_size: once; j_call: TRBJ1-6; v_call: TRBV6-5
cdr3_nt: TGTGCCAGCAGCCAAGATCGGACAGGAAGAAACACCATATATTTT; cdr3_aa: CASSQDRTGRNTIYF; d_call: TRBD1; clone_size: NA; j_call: TRBJ1-3; v_call: TRBV3-1/TRBV3-2
cdr3_nt: TGCGCCAGCAGCTTGGGGGGGACTAGCGGCACAGATACGCAGTATTTT; cdr3_aa: CASSLGGTSGTDTQYF; d_call: TRBD2; clone_size: NA; j_call: TRBJ2-3; v_call: TRBV5-1
cdr3_nt: TGTGCCAGCAGCTTGGCAGGGGGGCTTGGGAAACTGTTTTTT; cdr3_aa: CASSLAGGLGKLFF; d_call: TRBD1; clone_size: NA; j_call: TRBJ1-4; v_call: TRBV5-4
cdr3_nt: TGCAGCGTTGAGGCAGGGAACTCGAACACCATATATTTT; cdr3_aa: CSVEAGNSNTIYF; d_call: NA; clone_size: NA; j_call: TRBJ1-3; v_call: TRBV29-1
cdr3_nt: TGTGCCAGCAGTCCTGGGACTAGCGGCCACAATGAGCAGTTCTTC; cdr3_aa: CASSPGTSGHNEQFF; d_call: TRBD2; clone_size: NA; j_call: TRBJ2-1; v_call: TRBV6-4
cdr3_nt: TGTGCCAGTGAGGGACTAGGAAGCACCGGGGAGCTGTTTTTT; cdr3_aa: CASEGLGSTGELFF; d_call: TRBD2; clone_size: once; j_call: TRBJ2-2; v_call: TRBV28
cdr3_nt: TGTGCCAGCAGTTTAGCCCGGGGGATGGGCTACACCTTC; cdr3_aa: CASSLARGMGYTF; d_call: NA; clone_size: NA; j_call: TRBJ1-2; v_call: TRBV27
cdr3_nt: TGTGCCAGCAGTCCCGGACAGGATTATCAGCCCCAGCATTTT; cdr3_aa: CASSPGQDYQPQHF; d_call: TRBD1; clone_size: NA; j_call: TRBJ1-5; v_call: TRBV28
cdr3_nt: TGCGCCAGCAGCCCGGGGACAGTCGACACTGAAGCTTTCTTT; cdr3_aa: CASSPGTVDTEAFF; d_call: TRBD1; clone_size: NA; j_call: TRBJ1-1; v_call: TRBV5-1
cdr3_nt: TGTGCCAGCGGACAGGCCGGGGAGCTGTTTTTT; cdr3_aa: CASGQAGELFF; d_call: TRBD1; clone_size: NA; j_call: TRBJ2-2; v_call: TRBV6-5